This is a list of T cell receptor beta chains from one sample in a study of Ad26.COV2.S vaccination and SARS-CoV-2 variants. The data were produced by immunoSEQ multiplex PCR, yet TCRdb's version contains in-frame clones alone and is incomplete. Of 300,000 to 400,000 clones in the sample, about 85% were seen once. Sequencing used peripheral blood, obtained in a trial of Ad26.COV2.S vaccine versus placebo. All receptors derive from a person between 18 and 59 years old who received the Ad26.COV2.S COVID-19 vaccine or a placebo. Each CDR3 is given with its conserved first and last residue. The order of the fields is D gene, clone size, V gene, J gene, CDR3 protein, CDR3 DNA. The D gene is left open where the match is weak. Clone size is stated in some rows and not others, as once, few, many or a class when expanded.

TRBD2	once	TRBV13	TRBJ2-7	CASSTQGTSASYEQYF	TGTGCCAGCAGCACCCAGGGGACTAGCGCCTCCTACGAGCAGTACTTC
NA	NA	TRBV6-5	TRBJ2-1	CATSEADYNEQFF	TGTGCCACCTCGGAGGCCGACTACAATGAGCAGTTCTTC
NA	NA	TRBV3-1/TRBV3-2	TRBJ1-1	CASSQGPGGTLAAFF	TGTGCCAGCAGCCAAGGCCCCGGGGGCACTTTAGCAGCTTTCTTT
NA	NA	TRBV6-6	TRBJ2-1	CASNRRGGNEQFF	TGTGCCAGCAACAGAAGGGGTGGAAATGAGCAGTTCTTC
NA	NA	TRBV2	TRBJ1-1	CASSDFFGGQRVSEAFF	TGTGCCAGCAGTGATTTTTTCGGGGGGCAGCGAGTCTCTGAAGCTTTCTTT
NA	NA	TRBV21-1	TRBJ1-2	CASSKDRGNYGYTF	TGTGCCAGCAGCAAAGACAGGGGTAACTATGGCTACACCTTC
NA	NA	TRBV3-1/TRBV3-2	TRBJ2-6	CASSLPRNSGANVLTF	TGTGCCAGCAGCCTCCCTAGAAACTCTGGGGCCAACGTCCTGACTTTC
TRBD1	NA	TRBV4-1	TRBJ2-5	CASSLYIGQGAETQYF	TGCGCCAGCAGCCTATATATAGGACAGGGGGCAGAGACCCAGTACTTC
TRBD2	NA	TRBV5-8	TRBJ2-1	CASSLAQTSGGAYEQFF	TGTGCCAGCAGCTTGGCCCAGACTAGCGGGGGGGCCTATGAGCAGTTCTTC
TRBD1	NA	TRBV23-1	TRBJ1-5	CASRGQSNQPQHF	TGCGCCAGCAGGGGACAGAGCAATCAGCCCCAGCATTTT
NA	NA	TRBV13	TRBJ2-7	CASSFPLLPGQGYEQYF	TGTGCCAGCAGCTTTCCCTTACTTCCGGGACAAGGCTACGAGCAGTACTTC
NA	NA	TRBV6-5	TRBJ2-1	CASSYSDRGDYEQFF	TGTGCCAGCAGTTACTCGGACCGAGGCGATTATGAGCAGTTCTTC
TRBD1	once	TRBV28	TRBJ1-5	CASSPGTAYQPQHF	TGTGCCAGCAGCCCAGGGACAGCTTATCAGCCCCAGCATTTT
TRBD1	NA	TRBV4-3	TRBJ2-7	CASSQGGDRGFNEQYF	TGCGCCAGCAGCCAAGGGGGGGACAGGGGGTTCAACGAGCAGTACTTC
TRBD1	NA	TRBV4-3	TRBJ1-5	CASSQGVSGGAGYLNQPQHF	TGCGCCAGCAGCCAAGGGGTATCAGGGGGCGCCGGATATCTAAATCAGCCCCAGCATTTT
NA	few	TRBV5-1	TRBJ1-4	CASSVLGGQGEKLFF	TGCGCCAGCAGCGTATTGGGGGGTCAGGGTGAAAAACTGTTTTTT
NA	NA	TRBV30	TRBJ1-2	CAWSEQDIYGYTF	TGTGCCTGGAGTGAGCAGGACATCTATGGCTACACCTTC
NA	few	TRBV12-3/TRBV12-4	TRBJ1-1	CASSFLGGTEAFF	TGTGCCAGCAGTTTCCTAGGGGGCACTGAAGCTTTCTTT
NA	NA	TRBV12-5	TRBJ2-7	CASGWDPSEQYF	TGTGCTAGTGGCTGGGACCCCTCCGAGCAGTACTTC
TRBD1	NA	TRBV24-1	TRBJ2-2	CATSDMGQGGINGELFF	TGTGCCACCAGTGATATGGGACAGGGAGGCATAAACGGGGAGCTGTTTTTT
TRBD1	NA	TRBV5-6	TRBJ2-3	CASSQLGQGTDTQYF	TGTGCCAGCAGCCAATTGGGACAGGGGACAGATACGCAGTATTTT
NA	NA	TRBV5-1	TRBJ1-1	CASSPGTVNTEAFF	TGCGCCAGCAGCCCCGGGACCGTGAACACTGAAGCTTTCTTT
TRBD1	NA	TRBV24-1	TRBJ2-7	CATSGTRRQGGSYEQYF	TGTGCCACCAGTGGCACCCGCCGACAGGGTGGGTCCTACGAGCAGTACTTC
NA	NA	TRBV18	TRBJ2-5	CASSPRIQETQYF	TGTGCCAGCTCACCACGGATCCAAGAGACCCAGTACTTC
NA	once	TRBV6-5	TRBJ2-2	CASMRSPGELFF	TGTGCCAGCATGAGGTCCCCCGGGGAGCTGTTTTTT
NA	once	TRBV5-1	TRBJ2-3	CASSLESGTTDTQYF	TGCGCCAGCAGCTTGGAATCAGGTACTACAGATACGCAGTATTTT
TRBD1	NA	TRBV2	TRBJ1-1	CASSDYRGTEAFF	TGTGCCAGCAGTGATTACAGGGGCACTGAAGCTTTCTTT
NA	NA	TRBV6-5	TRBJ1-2	CASKAGTGGYTF	TGTGCCAGCAAGGCCGGTACGGGGGGCTACACCTTC
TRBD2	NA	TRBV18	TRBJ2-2	CASSPRPSGGRPGELFF	TGTGCCAGCTCACCCCGTCCTAGCGGGGGGCGACCCGGGGAGCTGTTTTTT
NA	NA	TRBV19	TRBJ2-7	CASTDGGHGPYEQYF	TGTGCCAGTACTGATGGGGGACACGGCCCATACGAGCAGTACTTC
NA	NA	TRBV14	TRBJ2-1	CASSQAASYNEQFF	TGTGCCAGCAGCCAAGCCGCGAGTTACAATGAGCAGTTCTTC
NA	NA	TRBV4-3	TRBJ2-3	CASSQDSANGGKDTQYF	TGCGCCAGCAGCCAAGACTCTGCGAATGGCGGGAAAGATACGCAGTATTTT
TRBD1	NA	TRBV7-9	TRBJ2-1	CASSPDRGRNEQFF	TGTGCCAGCAGCCCCGACAGGGGGCGGAATGAGCAGTTCTTC
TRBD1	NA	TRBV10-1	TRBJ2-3	CASRKGDRVTDTQYF	TGCGCCAGCAGAAAAGGGGACAGGGTCACAGATACGCAGTATTTT